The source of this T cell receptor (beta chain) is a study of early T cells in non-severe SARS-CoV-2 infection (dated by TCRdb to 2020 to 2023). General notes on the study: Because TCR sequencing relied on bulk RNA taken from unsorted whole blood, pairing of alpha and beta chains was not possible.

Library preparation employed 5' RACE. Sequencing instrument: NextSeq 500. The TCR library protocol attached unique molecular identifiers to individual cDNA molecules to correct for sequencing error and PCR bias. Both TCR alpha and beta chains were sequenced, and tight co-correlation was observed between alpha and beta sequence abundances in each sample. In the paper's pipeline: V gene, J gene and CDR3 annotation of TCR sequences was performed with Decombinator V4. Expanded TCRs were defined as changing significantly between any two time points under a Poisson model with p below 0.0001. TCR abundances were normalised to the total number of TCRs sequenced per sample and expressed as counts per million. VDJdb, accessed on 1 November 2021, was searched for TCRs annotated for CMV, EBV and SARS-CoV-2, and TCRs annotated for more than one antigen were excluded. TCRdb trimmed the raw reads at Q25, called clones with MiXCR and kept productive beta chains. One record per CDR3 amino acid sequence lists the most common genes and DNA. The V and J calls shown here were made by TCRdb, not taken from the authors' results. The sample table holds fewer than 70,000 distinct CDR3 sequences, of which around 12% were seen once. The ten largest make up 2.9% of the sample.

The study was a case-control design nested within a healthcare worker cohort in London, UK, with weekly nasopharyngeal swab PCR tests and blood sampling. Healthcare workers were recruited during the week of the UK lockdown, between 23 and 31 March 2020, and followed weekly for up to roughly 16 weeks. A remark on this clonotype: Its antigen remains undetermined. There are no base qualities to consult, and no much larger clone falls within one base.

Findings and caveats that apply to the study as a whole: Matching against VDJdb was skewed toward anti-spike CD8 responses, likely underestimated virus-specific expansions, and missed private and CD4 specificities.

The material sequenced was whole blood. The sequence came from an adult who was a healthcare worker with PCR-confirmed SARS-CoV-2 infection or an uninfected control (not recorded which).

The CDR3 reads as follows: CSVDGTSGFTDTQYF. In nucleotides, the sequence is TGCAGCGTCGACGGGACTAGCGGCTTCACAGATACGCAGTATTTT. This receptor chain uses TRBV29-1 and TRBJ2-3; the central 11 bases match TRBD2. V is cut back by 6 bases and J by 2 bases, with 7 bases in the junction unmatched. The CDR1 and CDR2 encoded by the germline V gene are SQVTM and ANQGSEA. From the cysteine through the phenylalanine, the CDR3 covers 15 amino acids. Of the read, only the CDR3 DNA is kept; its 45 bases are in frame from base 1.